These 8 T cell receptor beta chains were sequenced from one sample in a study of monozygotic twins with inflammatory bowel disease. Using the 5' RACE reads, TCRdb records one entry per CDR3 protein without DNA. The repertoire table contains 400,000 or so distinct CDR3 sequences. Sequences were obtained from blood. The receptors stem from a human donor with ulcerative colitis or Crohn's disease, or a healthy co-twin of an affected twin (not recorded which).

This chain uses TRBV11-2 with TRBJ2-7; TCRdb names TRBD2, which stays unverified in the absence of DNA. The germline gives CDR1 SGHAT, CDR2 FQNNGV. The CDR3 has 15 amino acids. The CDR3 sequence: CASSIGTSGVYEQYF.

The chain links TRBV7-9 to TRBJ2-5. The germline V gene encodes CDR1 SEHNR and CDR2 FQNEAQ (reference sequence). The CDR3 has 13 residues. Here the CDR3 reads CASSLVEGETQYF.

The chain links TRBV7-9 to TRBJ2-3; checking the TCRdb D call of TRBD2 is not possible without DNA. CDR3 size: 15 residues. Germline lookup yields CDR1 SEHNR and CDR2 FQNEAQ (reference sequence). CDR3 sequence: CASSLRAGGPDTQYF.

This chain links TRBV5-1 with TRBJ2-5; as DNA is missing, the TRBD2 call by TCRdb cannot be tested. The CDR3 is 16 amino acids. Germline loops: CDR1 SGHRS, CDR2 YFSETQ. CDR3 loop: CASSFDSSGRRETQYF.

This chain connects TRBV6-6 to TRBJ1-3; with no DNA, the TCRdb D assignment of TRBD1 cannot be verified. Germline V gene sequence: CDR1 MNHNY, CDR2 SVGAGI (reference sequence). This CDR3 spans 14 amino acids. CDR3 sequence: CASSPPWVGNTIYF.

The CDR3 region is CASSLVPSGGEQFF. This chain joins TRBV5-1 and TRBJ2-1; TCRdb indicates TRBD2, and absent DNA this call remains unverified. Looked up from germline, CDR1 is SGHRS and CDR2 is YFSETQ. CDR3 length: 14 amino acids.

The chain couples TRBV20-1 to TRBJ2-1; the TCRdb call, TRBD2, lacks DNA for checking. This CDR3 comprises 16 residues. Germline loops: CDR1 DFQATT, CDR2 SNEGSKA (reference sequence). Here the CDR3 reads CSARDSAAGGSNEQFF.

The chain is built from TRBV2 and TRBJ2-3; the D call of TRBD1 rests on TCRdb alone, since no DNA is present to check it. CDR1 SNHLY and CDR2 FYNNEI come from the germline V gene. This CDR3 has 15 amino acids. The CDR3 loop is CASSLYGGRTDTQYF.